This T cell receptor beta chain is drawn from a study of OX40 agonist ivuxolimab in advanced cancers. The CDR3 covers 13 residues. Between the trimmed V and J ends, which lost 0 bases and 5 bases, there was a span of 6 bases. Germline values: CDR1 WNHNN, CDR2 SYGVQD (reference sequence). TCRdb's table, derived via immunoSEQ multiplex PCR, lists solely in-frame clones and lacks some. The sample carries roughly 60,000 clones, roughly 84% recorded once. Patients were excluded for autoimmune disease history or systemic immunosuppression. This specimen was CD4+ or CD8+ T cells sorted from blood, taken in a trial of the OX40 agonist ivuxolimab. The TCR was taken from an adult with an advanced solid tumor such as melanoma, head and neck, liver or kidney cancer. The chain is built from TRBV10-1 and TRBJ2-3; D is unclear. The DNA for the CDR3 is TGCGCCAGCAGTGAGTCGGTGCGAGATACGCAGTATTTT. Translating it yields CASSESVRDTQYF.